This entry lists 23 T cell receptor beta chains sequenced from one sample in a study of spatial heterogeneity in lung cancer. Time point given: sample taken at primary tumor resection. TCRdb called the 5' RACE reads again in MiXCR, with one record for every CDR3 protein. Of about 7,000 distinct CDR3 sequences in the sample, around 13% were seen once. These receptors' targets are unknown. Study conclusions and caveats: One measure, the expanded intratumoral alpha and beta TCR count, tracked tumor mutation counts.

The sample here was lung tumor tissue, taken at surgery. The source is a male donor with early-stage non-small cell lung cancer.

The sample holds one count of this clonotype. This beta chain is a stray read from a library made for alpha chains; its abundance is not meaningful. V usage is TRBV29-1 and J usage is TRBJ2-5; tentative D call: TRBD2 (6 bases). Trimming took 5 bases from V and 6 from J, leaving 10 bases between them. The CDR3 extends over 11 amino acids. Germline CDR1 SQVTM, CDR2 ANQGSEA. The CDR3 protein is CSVRGRQTQYF. The CDR3 region has the DNA TGCAGCGTTCGGGGGAGACAGACCCAGTACTTC.

This clonotype came up many times. This beta chain appears as a stray read in a library generated for alpha chains; its size is not informative. The chain is built from TRBV6-5 and TRBJ2-3; 11 bases fit TRBD2. CDR1 and CDR2 (germline): MNHEY, SVGAGI. After removal of 2 bases from V and 1 base from J, the junction contained 8 bases not matched to a gene. This CDR3 comprises 18 residues. In DNA form, the CDR3 reads TGTGCCAGCAGTTACGTAGCGGGAGGGCGCTTCGGCACAGATACGCAGTATTTT. Translating it yields CASSYVAGGRFGTDTQYF.

The table lists this clonotype with many counts. The library was prepared for alpha chains; this beta chain is a stray read, so its frequency means little. The chain combines TRBV20-1 with TRBJ2-3; either TRBD1 or TRBD2 may supply D (5 bases each). V lost 6 bases, J lost 1 base, and 14 bases lay in between. Germline CDR1 DFQATT, CDR2 SNEGSKA (reference sequence). The CDR3 sequence is 14 residues long. The CDR3 bases are TGCAGTGCCCCCGGGGCGGTGGGCACAGATACGCAGTATTTT. Residues: CSAPGAVGTDTQYF.

This clonotype occurred many times. This beta chain represents an off-target read in a library built for alpha chains; its size is of limited meaning. The J gene is TRBJ1-3, the V gene TRBV30, with 7 bases matching TRBD1. The V and J ends lost 2 bases and 2 bases, in that order; junction bases with no gene match: 6. CDR1 is GTSNPN, CDR2 SVGIG, per germline (reference sequence). This CDR3 has 15 residues. CDR3 sequence: CAWSLPGGPGNTIYF. The CDR3 DNA sequence: TGTGCCTGGAGTCTACCAGGGGGGCCTGGAAACACCATATATTTT.

This clonotype appeared many times. This beta chain is a stray sequence in a library constructed for alpha chains; its clone size is not meaningful. The J gene is TRBJ1-1, the V gene TRBV7-6, with unresolved D. Trimming stripped 2 bases from V and 1 base from J, with 8 bases between. Per the germline V gene, CDR1 is SGHVS and CDR2 is FNYEAQ. This CDR3 has 14 residues. For the CDR3, the DNA is TGTGCCAGCAGCTTATTTACAGCGAACACTGAAGCTTTCTTT. The encoded protein is CASSLFTANTEAFF.

This clonotype was detected many times. This beta chain lies outside the target of a library built for alpha chains; its clone size means little. The V gene is TRBV4-1, the J gene TRBJ2-3; D call uncertain. Germline loops: CDR1 MGHRA, CDR2 YSYEKL. V was pared by 2 bases and J by 4 bases, with 7 bases between. The CDR3 length is 13 residues. In DNA, the CDR3 is TGCGCCAGCAGCCAAATCGCGGCAGATACGCAGTATTTT. It is translated as CASSQIAADTQYF.

At least ten counts were recorded for this clonotype. As an off-target read in a library built for alpha chains, this beta chain has a frequency of little significance. The rearrangement joins TRBV11-2 to TRBJ2-6; D gene unclear. This CDR3 has 15 amino acids. V was cut by 1 base and J by 0 bases, with 4 bases left in between. The germline V gene has CDR1 SGHAT and CDR2 FQNNGV. This CDR3 is CASSLVISGANVLTF. The CDR3 DNA reads as TGTGCCAGCAGCTTAGTCATCTCTGGGGCCAACGTCCTGACTTTC.

Judged by abundance, this clonotype is medium-sized (0.01 to 0.1%). For a library built for alpha chains, this beta chain is a stray read; little rests on its size. The rearrangement uses TRBV7-9 and TRBJ1-1; 8 bases map to TRBD1. From germline, CDR1 is SEHNR and CDR2 FQNEAQ (reference sequence). The ends lost 5 bases at V and 0 bases at J; junction bases unmatched: 5. This CDR3 contains 15 residues. The CDR3 DNA follows: TGTGCCAGCAGCGCACAGGGGGTTATGAACACTGAAGCTTTCTTT. This sequence encodes CASSAQGVMNTEAFF.

This clonotype counts as medium-sized. This beta chain is a stray sequence in a library constructed for alpha chains; its clone size is not meaningful. The chain couples TRBV7-8 to TRBJ2-7, with D perhaps assigned TRBD1 or TRBD2 (5 bases each). The CDR3 spans 15 residues. Trimming stripped 5 bases from V and 3 bases from J, with 17 bases between. Germline V CDR1 and CDR2: SGHVS, FQNEAQ. The CDR3: CASSPGPATLYEQYV. CDR3 nucleotide sequence: TGTGCCAGCAGCCCGGGGCCTGCCACCCTCTACGAGCAGTACGTC.

This clonotype is termed medium-sized (0.01 to 0.1%). For a library built for alpha chains, this beta chain is a stray read; little rests on its size. The chain carries TRBV5-1 and TRBJ2-1, with D perhaps given as TRBD1 or TRBD2 (5 bases each). V gave up 4 bases and J gave up 9 bases, with 14 bases separating them. Germline loops: CDR1 SGHRS, CDR2 YFSETQ. The CDR3 is 13 amino acids. CDR3 nucleotide sequence: TGCGCCAGCAGCCCTGTGAGGGGCGGTGAGCAGTTCTTC. Translated: CASSPVRGGEQFF.

This clonotype was picked up many times. This beta chain is off target for a library built for alpha chains, so its abundance means little. CDR3 DNA: TGTGCCAGCAGCCCTGGGCCGAACAATGAGCAGTTCTTC. It codes for CASSPGPNNEQFF. The V gene is TRBV7-7, the J gene TRBJ2-1; D remains ambiguous. This CDR3 comprises 13 residues. CDR1 and CDR2 (germline): SSHAT, FNYEAQ (reference sequence). The V end lost 5 bases, the J end lost 5 bases, and 10 bases lay between the germline ends. Variable domain in full (rest from reference TRBV7-7 and TRBJ2-1): GAGVSQSPRYKVTKRGQDVTLRCDPISSHATLYWYQQALGQGPEFLTYFNYEAQPDKSGLPSDRFSAERPEGSISTLTIQRTEQRDSAMYRCASSPGPNNEQFFGPGTRLTVL.

This clonotype is medium-sized by share. As an off-target read in a library built for alpha chains, this beta chain has a frequency of little significance. The CDR3 sequence: CAWSGQGYMNTEAFF. The DNA of the CDR3 is TGTGCCTGGAGTGGACAGGGATACATGAACACTGAAGCTTTCTTT. The chain employs TRBV30 and TRBJ1-1; 7 nucleotides agree with TRBD1. V gave up 1 base and J gave up 0 bases; unmatched junction bases: 5. Germline V gives CDR1 GTSNPN, CDR2 SVGIG (reference sequence). The CDR3 extends over 15 amino acids. Based on the CDR3 plus reference TRBV30 and TRBJ1-1, the full variable domain is SQTIHQWPATLVQPVGSPLSLECTVEGTSNPNLYWYRQAAGRGLQLLFYSVGIGQISSEVPQNLSASRPQDRQFILSSKKLLLSDSGFYLCAWSGQGYMNTEAFFGQGTRLTVV.

This clonotype was seen many times. Since the library was made to target alpha chains, this beta chain is a stray read and its abundance is not meaningful. The chain is built from TRBV14 and TRBJ1-1, with D unclear. Germline CDR1 reads SGHDN; CDR2 reads FVKESK. The germline V and J ends were trimmed by 1 base and 9 bases, with 6 bases remaining between them. The CDR3 runs to 11 residues. The CDR3 protein is CASSQVDKAFF. CDR3 bases: TGTGCCAGCAGCCAAGTTGACAAAGCTTTCTTT.

Sample share makes this clonotype medium-sized. The library was built for alpha chains, so this beta chain is an off-target read and its size means little. The genes are TRBV6-5 and TRBJ1-2; D may be TRBD1 (5 bases). The CDR3 covers 15 residues. Trimming pared 8 bases from V and 4 bases from J, leaving 20 bases between. Germline CDR1 MNHEY, CDR2 SVGAGI. In DNA, the CDR3 is TGTGCCAGCCACCCATACAGGCGCCTCTTCTATGGCTACACCTTC. This translates into CASHPYRRLFYGYTF.

Many counts were recorded for this clonotype. The size of this beta chain means little, since it is a stray read in a library made for alpha chains. The chain employs TRBV20-1 and TRBJ2-3, with 9 bases fitting TRBD1. Trimming at V came to 5 bases and at J to 4 bases, leaving 13 bases not matched to a gene. CDR3 length: 16 amino acids. In germline, CDR1 is DFQATT, CDR2 SNEGSKA (reference sequence). CDR3 sequence reads: CSAYDPRDRAADTQYF. CDR3 bases: TGCAGTGCTTACGACCCCCGGGACAGGGCTGCAGATACGCAGTATTTT.

This clonotype is medium-sized by share. This beta chain represents an off-target read in a library built for alpha chains; its size is of limited meaning. The DNA for the CDR3 is TGTGCCAGCAGTTCACGGACAGGGTTTAATCAGCCCCAGCATTTT. Residues: CASSSRTGFNQPQHF. The V and J genes are TRBV6-2 or TRBV6-3 and TRBJ1-5, with 8 positions matching TRBD1. The length of the CDR3 is 15 residues. Trimming took 4 bases from V and 4 from J; bases not matched to a gene: 6. Per the germline V gene, CDR1 is MNHEY and CDR2 is SVGEGT.

The sample holds one count of this clonotype. The library was designed around alpha chains, so this beta chain is a stray read whose abundance carries little weight. The rearrangement uses TRBV20-1 and TRBJ2-1; D ambiguous. Germline V gene lookup returns CDR1 DFQATT and CDR2 SNEGSKA (reference sequence). Trimming stripped 1 base from V and 4 bases from J, with 17 bases between. This CDR3 region has 16 residues. The CDR3 region is CSARATHRGVYNEQFF. CDR3 nucleotide sequence: TGCAGTGCTAGAGCTACTCATCGCGGCGTATACAATGAGCAGTTCTTC.

Within the sample, this clonotype is medium-sized. Little can be read into the size of this beta chain, an off-target read in a library designed for alpha chains. This chain uses TRBV28 with TRBJ1-5, with D possibly TRBD1 on 5 matching bases. The CDR3 runs 15 residues. Germline CDR1 and CDR2: MDHEN and SYDVKM. Trimming pared 1 base from V and 6 bases from J, leaving 13 bases between. In DNA, the CDR3 is TGTGCCAGCAGTTTATATTATCAGGGTGCTCAGCCCCAGCATTTT. Translated, it gives CASSLYYQGAQPQHF. Full variable domain (rest looked up from reference TRBV28 and TRBJ1-5): DVKVTQSSRYLVKRTGEKVFLECVQDMDHENMFWYRQDPGLGLRLIYFSYDVKMKEKGDIPEGYSVSREKKERFSLILESASTNQTSMYLCASSLYYQGAQPQHFGDGTRLSIL.

The sample holds many counts of this clonotype. This beta chain is an off-target read within a library intended for alpha chains, so its frequency means little. The V call is TRBV12-3 or TRBV12-4, the J call TRBJ2-2; D might be TRBD1 (6 bases). The V end lost 7 bases, the J end lost 2 bases, and 20 bases lay between the germline ends. This CDR3 contains 17 residues. The CDR3 here is CASNHAPGTSNTGELFF. Here the CDR3 DNA reads TGTGCCAGCAACCACGCCCCGGGGACAAGTAACACCGGGGAGCTGTTTTTT.

At least ten counts were recorded for this clonotype. With the library built for alpha chains, this beta chain is off target and its frequency is not meaningful. The chain combines TRBV12-3 or TRBV12-4 with TRBJ2-3; 12 bases are shared with TRBD2. Trimming cost V 6 bases and J 0 bases; bases outside gene matches: 7. CDR3 length: 17 amino acids. This CDR3 reads CASRTSGGPLSTDTQYF. The CDR3 nucleotides read TGTGCCAGCAGAACTAGCGGGGGGCCTTTGAGCACAGATACGCAGTATTTT.

This clonotype was found many times. This beta chain is a stray read from a library made for alpha chains; its abundance is not meaningful. The chain links TRBV6-5 to TRBJ2-1; 7 nucleotides align to TRBD1. After removal of 1 base from V and 7 bases from J, the junction contained 7 bases not matched to a gene. Germline V gene data show CDR1 as MNHEY and CDR2 as SVGAGI. This CDR3 comprises 15 residues. CDR3 bases: TGTGCCAGCAGTTACTACGAGGGCAGGGGGAATGAGCAGTTCTTC. It specifies CASSYYEGRGNEQFF.

This clonotype was observed a single time. Being off target in a library aimed at alpha chains, this beta chain has a size of little meaning. The rearrangement uses TRBV29-1 and TRBJ1-1; the D is unclear. With 7 bases removed from V and 0 bases from J, the gap between germline ends came to 6 bases. Germline V CDR1 and CDR2: SQVTM, ANQGSEA. The CDR3 contains 11 residues. CDR3 in amino acids: CSGEMNTEAFF. The CDR3 nucleotides read TGCAGCGGAGAAATGAACACTGAAGCTTTCTTT.

By sample fraction, this clonotype is medium-sized. Within a library made for alpha chains, this beta chain is off target, and its count is uninformative. The chain is built from TRBV28 and TRBJ2-7; possibly TRBD2 for D (6 bases). CDR1 MDHEN and CDR2 SYDVKM come from the germline V gene. The CDR3 length is 13 residues. With 6 bases removed from V and 2 bases from J, the gap between germline ends came to 11 bases. The CDR3 here is CASRGTVTYEQYF. CDR3 coding DNA: TGTGCCAGCAGGGGGACTGTTACCTACGAGCAGTACTTC.